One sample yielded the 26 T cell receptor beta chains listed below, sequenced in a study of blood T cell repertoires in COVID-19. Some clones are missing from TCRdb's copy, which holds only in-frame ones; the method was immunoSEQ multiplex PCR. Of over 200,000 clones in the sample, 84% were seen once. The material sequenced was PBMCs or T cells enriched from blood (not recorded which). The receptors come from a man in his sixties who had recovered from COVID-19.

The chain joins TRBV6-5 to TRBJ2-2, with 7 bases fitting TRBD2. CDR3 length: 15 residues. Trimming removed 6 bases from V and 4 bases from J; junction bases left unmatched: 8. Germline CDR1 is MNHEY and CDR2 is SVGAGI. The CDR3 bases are TGTGCCAGCAGCCGAGCGGGGTGGGTCACCGGGGAGCTGTTTTTT. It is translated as CASSRAGWVTGELFF.

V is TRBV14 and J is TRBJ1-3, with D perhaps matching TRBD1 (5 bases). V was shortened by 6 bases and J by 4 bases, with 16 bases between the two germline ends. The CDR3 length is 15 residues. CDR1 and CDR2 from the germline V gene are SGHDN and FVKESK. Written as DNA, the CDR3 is TGTGCCAGCAGACCAAGGGGAAGGGGCGGAAACACCATATATTTT. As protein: CASRPRGRGGNTIYF.

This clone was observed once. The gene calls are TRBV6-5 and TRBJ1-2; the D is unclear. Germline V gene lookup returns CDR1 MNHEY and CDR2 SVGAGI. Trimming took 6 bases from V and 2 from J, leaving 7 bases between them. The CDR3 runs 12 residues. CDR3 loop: CASSTENYGYTF. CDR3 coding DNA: TGTGCCAGCAGCACAGAGAACTATGGCTACACCTTC.

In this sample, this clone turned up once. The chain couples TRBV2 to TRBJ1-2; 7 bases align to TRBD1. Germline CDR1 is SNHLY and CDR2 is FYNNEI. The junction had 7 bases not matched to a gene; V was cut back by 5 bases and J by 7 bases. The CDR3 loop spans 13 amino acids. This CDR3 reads CASSIRGLAGYTF. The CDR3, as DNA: TGTGCCAGCAGTATTAGGGGGCTGGCTGGCTACACCTTC.

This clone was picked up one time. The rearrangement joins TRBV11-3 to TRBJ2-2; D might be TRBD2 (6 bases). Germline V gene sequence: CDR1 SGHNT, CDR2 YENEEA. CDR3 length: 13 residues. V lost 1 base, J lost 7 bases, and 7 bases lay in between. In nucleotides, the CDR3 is TGTGCCAGCAGCTTAGGGGGGGTCGGGGAGCTGTTTTTT. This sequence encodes CASSLGGVGELFF. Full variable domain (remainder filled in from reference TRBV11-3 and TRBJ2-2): EAGVVQSPRYKIIEKKQPVAFWCNPISGHNTLYWYLQNLGQGPELLIRYENEEAVDDSQLPKDRFSAERLKGVDSTLKIQPAELGDSAVYLCASSLGGVGELFFGEGSRLTVL.

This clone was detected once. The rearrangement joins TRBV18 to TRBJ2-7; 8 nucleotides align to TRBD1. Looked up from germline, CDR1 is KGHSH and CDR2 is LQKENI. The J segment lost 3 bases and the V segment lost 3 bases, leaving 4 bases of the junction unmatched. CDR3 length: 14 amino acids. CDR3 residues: CASSPGQVRYEQYF. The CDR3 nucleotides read TGTGCCAGCTCACCGGGACAGGTGCGCTACGAGCAGTACTTC.

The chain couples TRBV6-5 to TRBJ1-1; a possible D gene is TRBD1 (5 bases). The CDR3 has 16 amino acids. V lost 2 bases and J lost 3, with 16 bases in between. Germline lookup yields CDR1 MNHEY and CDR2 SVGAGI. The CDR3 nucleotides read TGTGCCAGCAGTTACCCCCCCGTCACGGGGGACACTGAAGCTTTCTTT. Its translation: CASSYPPVTGDTEAFF.

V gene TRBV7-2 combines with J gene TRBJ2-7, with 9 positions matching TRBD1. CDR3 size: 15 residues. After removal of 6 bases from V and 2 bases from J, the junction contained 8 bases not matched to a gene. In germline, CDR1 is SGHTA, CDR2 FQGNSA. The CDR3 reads CASRIGQGLTYEQYF. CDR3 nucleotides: TGTGCCAGCAGGATAGGACAGGGGCTGACCTACGAGCAGTACTTC.

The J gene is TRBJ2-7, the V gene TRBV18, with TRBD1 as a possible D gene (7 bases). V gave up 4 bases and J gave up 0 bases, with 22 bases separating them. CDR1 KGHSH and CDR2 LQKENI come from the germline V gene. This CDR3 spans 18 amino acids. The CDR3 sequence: CASSRSTGTAEGSYEQYF. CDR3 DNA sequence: TGTGCCAGCTCACGCTCGACAGGGACTGCAGAAGGCTCCTACGAGCAGTACTTC.

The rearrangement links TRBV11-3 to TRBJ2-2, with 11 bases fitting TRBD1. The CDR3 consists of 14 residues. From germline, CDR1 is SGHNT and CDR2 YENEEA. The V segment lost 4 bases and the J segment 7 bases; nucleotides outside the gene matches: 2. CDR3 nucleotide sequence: TGTGCCAGCAGCTCGGGACAGGGGGGCGGGGAGCTGTTTTTT. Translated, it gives CASSSGQGGGELFF.

Written as DNA, the CDR3 is TGTGCCTGGAGCGGGGGGACTAGCACAGATACGCAGTATTTT. This translates into CAWSGGTSTDTQYF. This chain joins TRBV30 and TRBJ2-3; the match to TRBD2 covers 7 bases. The CDR3 is 14 amino acids. V lost 3 bases, J lost 0 bases, and 3 bases stayed unmatched. The V gene's germline CDR1 is GTSNPN and CDR2 SVGIG (reference sequence).

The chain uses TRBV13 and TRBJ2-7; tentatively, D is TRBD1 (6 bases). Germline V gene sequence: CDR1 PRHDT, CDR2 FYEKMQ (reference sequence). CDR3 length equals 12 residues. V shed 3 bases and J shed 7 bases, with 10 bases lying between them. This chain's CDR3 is CASSFRGVEQYF. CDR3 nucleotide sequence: TGTGCCAGCAGCTTCAGGGGTGTTGAGCAGTACTTC. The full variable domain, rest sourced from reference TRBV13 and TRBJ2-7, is AAGVIQSPRHLIKEKRETATLKCYPIPRHDTVYWYQQGPGQDPQFLISFYEKMQSDKGSIPDRFSAQQFSDYHSELNMSSLELGDSALYFCASSFRGVEQYFGPGTRLTVT.

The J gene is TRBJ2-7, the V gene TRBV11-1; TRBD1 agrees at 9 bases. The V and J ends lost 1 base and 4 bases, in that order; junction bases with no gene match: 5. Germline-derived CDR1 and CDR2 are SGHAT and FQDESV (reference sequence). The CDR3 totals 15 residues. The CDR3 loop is CASSLGDRVMYEQYF. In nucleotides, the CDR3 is TGTGCCAGCAGCTTAGGGGACAGGGTCATGTACGAGCAGTACTTC.

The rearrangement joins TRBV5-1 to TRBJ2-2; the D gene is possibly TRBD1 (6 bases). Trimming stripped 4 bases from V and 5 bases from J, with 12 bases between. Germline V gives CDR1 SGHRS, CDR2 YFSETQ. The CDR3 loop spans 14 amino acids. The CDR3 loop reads CASSLLQGTGELFF. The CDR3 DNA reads TGCGCCAGCAGCCTCCTACAGGGTACCGGGGAGCTGTTTTTT.

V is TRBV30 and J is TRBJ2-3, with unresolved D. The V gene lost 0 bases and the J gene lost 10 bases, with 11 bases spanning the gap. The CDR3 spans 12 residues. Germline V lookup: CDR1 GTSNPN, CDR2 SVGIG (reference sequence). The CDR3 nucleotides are TGTGCCTGGAGTGTGTTTGGCGAGGCGCAGTATTTT. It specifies CAWSVFGEAQYF. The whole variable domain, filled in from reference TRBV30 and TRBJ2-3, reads SQTIHQWPATLVQPVGSPLSLECTVEGTSNPNLYWYRQAAGRGLQLLFYSVGIGQISSEVPQNLSASRPQDRQFILSSKKLLLSDSGFYLCAWSVFGEAQYFGPGTRLTVL.

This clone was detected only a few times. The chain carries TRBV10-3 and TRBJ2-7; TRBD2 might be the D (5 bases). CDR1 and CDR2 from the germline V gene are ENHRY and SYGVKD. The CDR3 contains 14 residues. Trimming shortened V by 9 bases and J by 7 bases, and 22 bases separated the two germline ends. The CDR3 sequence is CAIPWRVSAKEQYF. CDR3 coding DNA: TGTGCCATTCCGTGGCGGGTTAGTGCAAAGGAGCAGTACTTC.

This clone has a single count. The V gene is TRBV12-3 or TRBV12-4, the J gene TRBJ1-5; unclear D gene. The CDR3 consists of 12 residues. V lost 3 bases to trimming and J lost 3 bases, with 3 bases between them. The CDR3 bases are TGTGCCAGCAGTTTCTCCAATCAGCCCCAGCATTTT. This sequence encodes CASSFSNQPQHF.

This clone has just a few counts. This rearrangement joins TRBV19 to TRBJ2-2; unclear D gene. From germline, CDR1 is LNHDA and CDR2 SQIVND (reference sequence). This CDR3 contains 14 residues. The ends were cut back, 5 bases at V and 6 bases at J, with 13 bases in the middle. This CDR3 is CASSQAGSSGELFF. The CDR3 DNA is TGTGCCAGTAGTCAGGCAGGATCGTCCGGGGAGCTGTTTTTT.

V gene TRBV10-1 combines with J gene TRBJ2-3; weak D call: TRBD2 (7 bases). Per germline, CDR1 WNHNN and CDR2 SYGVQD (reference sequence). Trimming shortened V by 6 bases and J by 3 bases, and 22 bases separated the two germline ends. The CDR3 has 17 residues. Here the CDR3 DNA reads TGCGCCAGCAGCAAGCCCCGACCAGGGGAGGGTACAGATACGCAGTATTTT. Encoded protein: CASSKPRPGEGTDTQYF.

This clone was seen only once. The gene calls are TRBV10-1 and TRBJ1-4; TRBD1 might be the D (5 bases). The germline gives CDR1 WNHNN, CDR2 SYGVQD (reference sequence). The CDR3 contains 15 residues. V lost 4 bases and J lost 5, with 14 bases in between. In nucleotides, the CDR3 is TGCGCCAGCAGTGCGCCGGACGCAGGGAATGAAAAACTGTTTTTT. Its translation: CASSAPDAGNEKLFF.

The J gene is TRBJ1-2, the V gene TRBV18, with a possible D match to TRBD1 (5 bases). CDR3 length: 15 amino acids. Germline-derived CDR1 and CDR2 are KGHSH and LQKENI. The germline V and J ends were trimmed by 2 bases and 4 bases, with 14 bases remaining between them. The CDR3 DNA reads TGTGCCAGCTCACCATCTTTGGGGCGGCCCTATGGCTACACCTTC. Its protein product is CASSPSLGRPYGYTF.

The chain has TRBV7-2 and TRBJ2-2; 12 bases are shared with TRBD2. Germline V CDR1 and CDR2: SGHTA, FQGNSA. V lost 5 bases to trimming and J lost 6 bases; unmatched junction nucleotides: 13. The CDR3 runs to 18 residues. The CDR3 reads CASSPQTLAGGLPGELFF. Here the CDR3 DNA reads TGTGCCAGCAGCCCGCAGACTCTAGCGGGGGGGCTACCCGGGGAGCTGTTTTTT.

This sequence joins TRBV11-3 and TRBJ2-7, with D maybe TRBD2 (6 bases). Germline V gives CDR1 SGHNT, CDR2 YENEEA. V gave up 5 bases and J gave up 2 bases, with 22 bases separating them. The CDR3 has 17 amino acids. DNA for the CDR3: TGTGCCAGCAGCGAGAGAATCCCGGGAGCTAGTACCTACGAGCAGTACTTC. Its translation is CASSERIPGASTYEQYF.

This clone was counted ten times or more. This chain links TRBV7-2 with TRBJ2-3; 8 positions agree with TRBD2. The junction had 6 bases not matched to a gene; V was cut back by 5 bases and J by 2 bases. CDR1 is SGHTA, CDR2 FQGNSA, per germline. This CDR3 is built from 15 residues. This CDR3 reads CASSPLRGATDTQYF. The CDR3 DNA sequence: TGTGCCAGCAGCCCGCTGCGGGGGGCCACAGATACGCAGTATTTT.

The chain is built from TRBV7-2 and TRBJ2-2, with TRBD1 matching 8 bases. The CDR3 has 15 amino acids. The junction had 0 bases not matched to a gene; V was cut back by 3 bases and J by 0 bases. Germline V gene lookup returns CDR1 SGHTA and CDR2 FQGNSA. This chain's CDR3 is CASSLTGANTGELFF. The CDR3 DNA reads TGTGCCAGCAGCTTGACAGGGGCGAACACCGGGGAGCTGTTTTTT. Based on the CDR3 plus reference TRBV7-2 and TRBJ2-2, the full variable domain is GAGVSQSPSNKVTEKGKDVELRCDPISGHTALYWYRQSLGQGLEFLIYFQGNSAPDKSGLPSDRFSAERTGGSVSTLTIQRTQQEDSAVYLCASSLTGANTGELFFGEGSRLTVL.

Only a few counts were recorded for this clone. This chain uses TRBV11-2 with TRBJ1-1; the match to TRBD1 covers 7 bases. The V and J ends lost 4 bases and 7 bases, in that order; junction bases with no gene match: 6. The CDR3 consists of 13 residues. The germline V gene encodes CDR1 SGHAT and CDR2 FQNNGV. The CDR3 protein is CASSYRTGYEAFF. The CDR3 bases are TGTGCCAGCAGCTACCGGACAGGTTATGAAGCTTTCTTT. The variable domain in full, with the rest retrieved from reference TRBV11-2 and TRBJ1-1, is EAGVAQSPRYKIIEKRQSVAFWCNPISGHATLYWYQQILGQGPKLLIQFQNNGVVDDSQLPKDRFSAERLKGVDSTLKIQPAKLEDSAVYLCASSYRTGYEAFFGQGTRLTVV.